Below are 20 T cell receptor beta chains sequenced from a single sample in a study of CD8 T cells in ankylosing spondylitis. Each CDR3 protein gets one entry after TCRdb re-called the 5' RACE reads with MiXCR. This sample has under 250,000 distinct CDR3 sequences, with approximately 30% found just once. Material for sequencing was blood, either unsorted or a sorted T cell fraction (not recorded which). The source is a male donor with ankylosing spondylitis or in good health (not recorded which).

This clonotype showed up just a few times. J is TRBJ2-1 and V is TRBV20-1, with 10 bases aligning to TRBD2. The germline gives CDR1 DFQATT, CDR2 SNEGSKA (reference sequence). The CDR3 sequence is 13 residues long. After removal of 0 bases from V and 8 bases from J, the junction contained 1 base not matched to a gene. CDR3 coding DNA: TGCAGTGCTAGAGAACTAGCGGGGCATGAGCAGTTCTTC. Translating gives CSARELAGHEQFF.

CDR3 protein: CASSSRDYEQYF. The CDR3 DNA sequence: TGTGCCAGCAGCTCCAGGGATTACGAGCAGTACTTC. V is TRBV7-9 and J is TRBJ2-7; D perhaps matches TRBD1 (5 bases). Trimming shortened V by 4 bases and J by 4 bases, and 8 bases separated the two germline ends. The germline V gene has CDR1 SEHNR and CDR2 FQNEAQ (reference sequence). The CDR3 spans 12 residues.

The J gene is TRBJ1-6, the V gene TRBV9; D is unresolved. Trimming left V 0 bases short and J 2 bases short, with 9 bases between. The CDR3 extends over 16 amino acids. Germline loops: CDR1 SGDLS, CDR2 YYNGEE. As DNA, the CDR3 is TGTGCCAGCAGCGTAGCGGGTGTGACCTATAATTCACCCCTCCACTTT. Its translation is CASSVAGVTYNSPLHF.

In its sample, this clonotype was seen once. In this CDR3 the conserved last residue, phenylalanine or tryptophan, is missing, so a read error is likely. The CDR3: CSARPTMMGLGYEQYI. CDR3 sequence (DNA): TGCAGTGCTCGACCAACGATGATGGGACTCGGCTACGAGCAGTACATC. This chain joins TRBV20-1 and TRBJ2-7; TRBD2 is a possible D gene (6 bases). Looked up from germline, CDR1 is DFQATT and CDR2 is SNEGSKA (reference sequence). V was trimmed by 5 bases and J by 3 bases, leaving 23 bases between them. The CDR3 runs 16 residues.

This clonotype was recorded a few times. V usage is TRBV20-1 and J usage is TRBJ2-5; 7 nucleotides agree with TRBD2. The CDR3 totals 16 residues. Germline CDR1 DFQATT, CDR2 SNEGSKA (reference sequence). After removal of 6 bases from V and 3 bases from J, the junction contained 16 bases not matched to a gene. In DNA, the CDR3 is TGCAGTGCCCCCGCCCGACAACCTAGCGGAGAAGAGACCCAGTACTTC. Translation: CSAPARQPSGEETQYF.

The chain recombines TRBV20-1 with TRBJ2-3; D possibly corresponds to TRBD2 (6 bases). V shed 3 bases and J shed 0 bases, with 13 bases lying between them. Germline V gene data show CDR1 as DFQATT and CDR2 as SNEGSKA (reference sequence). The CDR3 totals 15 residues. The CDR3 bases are TGCAGTGCTAGTGGAGGGGTCTTTAGCACAGATACGCAGTATTTT. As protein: CSASGGVFSTDTQYF.

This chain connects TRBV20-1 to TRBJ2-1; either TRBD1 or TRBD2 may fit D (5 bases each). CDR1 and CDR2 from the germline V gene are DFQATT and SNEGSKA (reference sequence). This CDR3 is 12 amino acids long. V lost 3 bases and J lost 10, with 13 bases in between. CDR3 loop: CSARGPGMEQFF. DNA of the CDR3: TGCAGTGCTAGGGGACCTGGGATGGAGCAGTTCTTC.

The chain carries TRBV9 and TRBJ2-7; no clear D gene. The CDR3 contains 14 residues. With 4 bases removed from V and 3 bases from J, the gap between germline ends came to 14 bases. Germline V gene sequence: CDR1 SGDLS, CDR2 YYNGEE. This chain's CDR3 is CASSPPTNHYEQYF. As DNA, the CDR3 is TGTGCCAGCAGCCCTCCGACAAATCACTACGAGCAGTACTTC.

In DNA, the CDR3 is TGTGCCAGCTCACCACCGTCGGGGGGTGAGCAGTTCTTC. Protein sequence: CASSPPSGGEQFF. The chain carries TRBV18 and TRBJ2-1; TRBD2 agrees at 7 bases. CDR1 is KGHSH and CDR2 is LQKENI in the germline V gene. This CDR3 has 13 residues. With 0 bases clipped from V and 9 bases from J, the junction kept 2 bases outside the gene matches.

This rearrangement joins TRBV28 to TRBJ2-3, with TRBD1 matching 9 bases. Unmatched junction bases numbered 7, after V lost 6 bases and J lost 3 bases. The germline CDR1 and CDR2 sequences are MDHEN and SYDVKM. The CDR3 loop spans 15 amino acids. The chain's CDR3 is CASRMDRGQTDTQYF. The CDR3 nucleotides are TGTGCCAGCAGGATGGACAGGGGACAGACAGATACGCAGTATTTT.

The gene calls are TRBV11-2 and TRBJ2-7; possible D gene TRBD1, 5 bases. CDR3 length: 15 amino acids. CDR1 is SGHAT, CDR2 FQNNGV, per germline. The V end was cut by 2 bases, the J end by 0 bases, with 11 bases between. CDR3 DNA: TGTGCCAGCAGCTTATCACAGGCCAGCTCCTACGAGCAGTACTTC. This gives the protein CASSLSQASSYEQYF.

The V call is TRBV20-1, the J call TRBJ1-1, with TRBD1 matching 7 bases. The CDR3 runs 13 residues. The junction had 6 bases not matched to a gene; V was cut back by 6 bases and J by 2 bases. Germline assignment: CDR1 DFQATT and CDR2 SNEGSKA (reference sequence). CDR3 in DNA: TGCAGTGCCACGGGACAGCTCAACACTGAAGCTTTCTTT. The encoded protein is CSATGQLNTEAFF.

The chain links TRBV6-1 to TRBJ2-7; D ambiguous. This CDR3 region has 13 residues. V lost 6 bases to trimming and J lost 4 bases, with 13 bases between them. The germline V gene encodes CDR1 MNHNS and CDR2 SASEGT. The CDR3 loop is CASSPVLGYEQYF. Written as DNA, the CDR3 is TGTGCCAGCAGCCCTGTGTTGGGATACGAGCAGTACTTC.

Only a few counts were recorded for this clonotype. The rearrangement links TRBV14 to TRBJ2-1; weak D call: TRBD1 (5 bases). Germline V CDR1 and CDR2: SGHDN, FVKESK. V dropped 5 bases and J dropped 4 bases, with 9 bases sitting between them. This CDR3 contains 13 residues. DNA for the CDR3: TGTGCCAGCAGCGCGGCAGGGTACAATGAGCAGTTCTTC. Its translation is CASSAAGYNEQFF.

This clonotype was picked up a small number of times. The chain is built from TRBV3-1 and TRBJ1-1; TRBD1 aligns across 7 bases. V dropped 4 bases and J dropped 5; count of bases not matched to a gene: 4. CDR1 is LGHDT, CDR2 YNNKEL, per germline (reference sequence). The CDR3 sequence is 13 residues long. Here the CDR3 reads CASSRGQSTEAFF. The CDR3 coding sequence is TGTGCCAGCAGCCGGGGACAGTCGACTGAAGCTTTCTTT.

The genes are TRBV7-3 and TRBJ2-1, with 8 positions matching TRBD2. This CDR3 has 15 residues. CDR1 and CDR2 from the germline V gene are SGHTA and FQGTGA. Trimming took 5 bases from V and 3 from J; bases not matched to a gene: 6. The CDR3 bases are TGTGCCAGCAGCCGGCGCGGGGGGTACTACAATGAGCAGTTCTTC. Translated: CASSRRGGYYNEQFF.

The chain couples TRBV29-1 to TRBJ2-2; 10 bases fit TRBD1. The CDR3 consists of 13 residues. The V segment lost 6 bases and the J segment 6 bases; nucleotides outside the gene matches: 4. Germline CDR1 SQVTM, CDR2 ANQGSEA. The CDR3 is CSVGTGVPGELFF. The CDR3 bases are TGCAGCGTCGGGACAGGGGTACCCGGGGAGCTGTTTTTT.

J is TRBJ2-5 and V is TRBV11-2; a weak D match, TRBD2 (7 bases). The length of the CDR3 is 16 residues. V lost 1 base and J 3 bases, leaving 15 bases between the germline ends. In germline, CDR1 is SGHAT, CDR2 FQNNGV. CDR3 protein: CASSLGAGALKETQYF. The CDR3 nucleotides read TGTGCCAGCAGCTTAGGGGCGGGGGCCCTAAAAGAGACCCAGTACTTC.

The DNA of the CDR3 is TGTGCCAGCAGCTTAGCGGGGGGCTCAGATACGCAGTATTTT. It specifies CASSLAGGSDTQYF. The rearrangement joins TRBV11-2 to TRBJ2-3; a possible D gene is TRBD2 (7 bases). The CDR3 totals 14 residues. Trimming cost V 1 base and J 4 bases, with 9 bases left between them. Germline V gene sequence: CDR1 SGHAT, CDR2 FQNNGV.

The CDR3, as DNA: TGTGCCAGCAGCTTAGCAGGGAAAGGCTCCTACGAGCAGTACTTC. Translated, it gives CASSLAGKGSYEQYF. V is TRBV7-2 and J is TRBJ2-7; D is unresolved. Germline V gene lookup returns CDR1 SGHTA and CDR2 FQGNSA. The CDR3 sequence is 15 residues long. V was shortened by 0 bases and J by 0 bases, with 9 bases between the two germline ends.